These T cell receptor beta chains were read from a single sample in a study of T cell repertoires in cytomegalovirus infection. TCRdb re-called the reads through MiXCR, storing one row per CDR3 protein. The sample comprises almost 500,000 distinct CDR3 sequences, around 11% of which are singletons, and about 10% rests with the top ten. Sequences were obtained from PBMCs. The receptors here all came from a human donor in good health (CMV status not recorded). Some clones in this sample may be carry-over from other donors' samples. The CDR3 runs from the conserved cysteine through the conserved F or W.

cdr3_length v_call cdr3_aa
18 TRBV7-3 CASSPNWGSGGFQETQYF
19 TRBV7-9 CASSLDIGSSSSGANVLTF
14 TRBV6-1 CASSTSGTYNEQFF
14 TRBV5-4 CASSGEQGNEKLFF
13 TRBV20-1 CSALSREQREQYF
17 TRBV9 CASSVGSSGAILETQYF
15 TRBV4-2 CASSQPGLAKNEQFF
15 TRBV10-3 CAITPGTGLYNEQFF
15 TRBV6-6 CASSIQGVYGNEQFF
20 TRBV4-1 CASSHSPAPGTLVSGNTIYF
16 TRBV30 CAWKLPQGTAGSPLHF
14 TRBV12-3/TRBV12-4 CASSIAGTGGGYTF
14 TRBV7-6 CASREGPFTDTQYF
14 TRBV6-1 CASKEGAGTGELFF
15 TRBV15 CATSRDLASNQPQHF
15 TRBV7-6 CASSTTSGRSNEQFF
15 TRBV10-3 CAISPQGNEGQPQHF
16 TRBV27 CASSLEPRSYNSPLHF
12 TRBV27 CAKTRDPHEQYF
16 TRBV7-6 CASSGGGGGKYNEQFF
13 TRBV4-1 CASSLASDNEQFF
14 TRBV6-2/TRBV6-3 CASSYSKGGNEQFF
15 TRBV19 CASPGPGQMNTEAFF
15 TRBV7-2 CASSPTSGSTDTQYF
14 TRBV20-1 CSAGRRATRNEQYF
16 TRBV7-2 CASSSPIPGAGDTQYF
14 TRBV7-2 CASSLERRGTEAFF
14 TRBV6-1 CASSEARPWNEQYF
15 TRBV6-5 CASTPTGIDVDEQFF
17 TRBV7-6 CASSSVQGGARDTEAFF
13 TRBV6-1 CASTTLRGLEAFF
13 TRBV9 CASSVGPNSPLHF
14 TRBV10-3 CAISESPRNTEAFF
14 TRBV5-1 CASSSPDSTDTQYF
15 TRBV12-3/TRBV12-4 CASSSDRDRNQPQHF
18 TRBV15 CATSRDPLTGYSNQPQHF
14 TRBV12-5 CASGLPGQVYEQYF
12 TRBV7-8 CASSLLRYEQYF
14 TRBV24-1 CATSEPGRSDTQYF
14 TRBV7-2 CASSLDRDTYGYTF
15 TRBV28 CASSINRRGPDTQYF
14 TRBV19 CASSIPGGYNEQFF
15 TRBV20-1 CSARDTGLRGYGYTF
13 TRBV12-3/TRBV12-4 CASSLQEGGAQYF
17 TRBV19 CASSTLATGIGNTEAFF
14 TRBV4-1 CASSQGTPNEKLFF
20 TRBV6-2/TRBV6-3 CASSYNPLGRLDADTGELFF
14 TRBV11-2 CASSASSGGLEQYF
14 TRBV20-1 CSARDFGKYTEAFF
14 TRBV6-5 CASSLGHGNSPLHF
13 TRBV29-1 CSVDGTGNEKLFF
14 TRBV12-3/TRBV12-4 CASRQRTENTEAFF
10 TRBV11-2 CASEGETQYF